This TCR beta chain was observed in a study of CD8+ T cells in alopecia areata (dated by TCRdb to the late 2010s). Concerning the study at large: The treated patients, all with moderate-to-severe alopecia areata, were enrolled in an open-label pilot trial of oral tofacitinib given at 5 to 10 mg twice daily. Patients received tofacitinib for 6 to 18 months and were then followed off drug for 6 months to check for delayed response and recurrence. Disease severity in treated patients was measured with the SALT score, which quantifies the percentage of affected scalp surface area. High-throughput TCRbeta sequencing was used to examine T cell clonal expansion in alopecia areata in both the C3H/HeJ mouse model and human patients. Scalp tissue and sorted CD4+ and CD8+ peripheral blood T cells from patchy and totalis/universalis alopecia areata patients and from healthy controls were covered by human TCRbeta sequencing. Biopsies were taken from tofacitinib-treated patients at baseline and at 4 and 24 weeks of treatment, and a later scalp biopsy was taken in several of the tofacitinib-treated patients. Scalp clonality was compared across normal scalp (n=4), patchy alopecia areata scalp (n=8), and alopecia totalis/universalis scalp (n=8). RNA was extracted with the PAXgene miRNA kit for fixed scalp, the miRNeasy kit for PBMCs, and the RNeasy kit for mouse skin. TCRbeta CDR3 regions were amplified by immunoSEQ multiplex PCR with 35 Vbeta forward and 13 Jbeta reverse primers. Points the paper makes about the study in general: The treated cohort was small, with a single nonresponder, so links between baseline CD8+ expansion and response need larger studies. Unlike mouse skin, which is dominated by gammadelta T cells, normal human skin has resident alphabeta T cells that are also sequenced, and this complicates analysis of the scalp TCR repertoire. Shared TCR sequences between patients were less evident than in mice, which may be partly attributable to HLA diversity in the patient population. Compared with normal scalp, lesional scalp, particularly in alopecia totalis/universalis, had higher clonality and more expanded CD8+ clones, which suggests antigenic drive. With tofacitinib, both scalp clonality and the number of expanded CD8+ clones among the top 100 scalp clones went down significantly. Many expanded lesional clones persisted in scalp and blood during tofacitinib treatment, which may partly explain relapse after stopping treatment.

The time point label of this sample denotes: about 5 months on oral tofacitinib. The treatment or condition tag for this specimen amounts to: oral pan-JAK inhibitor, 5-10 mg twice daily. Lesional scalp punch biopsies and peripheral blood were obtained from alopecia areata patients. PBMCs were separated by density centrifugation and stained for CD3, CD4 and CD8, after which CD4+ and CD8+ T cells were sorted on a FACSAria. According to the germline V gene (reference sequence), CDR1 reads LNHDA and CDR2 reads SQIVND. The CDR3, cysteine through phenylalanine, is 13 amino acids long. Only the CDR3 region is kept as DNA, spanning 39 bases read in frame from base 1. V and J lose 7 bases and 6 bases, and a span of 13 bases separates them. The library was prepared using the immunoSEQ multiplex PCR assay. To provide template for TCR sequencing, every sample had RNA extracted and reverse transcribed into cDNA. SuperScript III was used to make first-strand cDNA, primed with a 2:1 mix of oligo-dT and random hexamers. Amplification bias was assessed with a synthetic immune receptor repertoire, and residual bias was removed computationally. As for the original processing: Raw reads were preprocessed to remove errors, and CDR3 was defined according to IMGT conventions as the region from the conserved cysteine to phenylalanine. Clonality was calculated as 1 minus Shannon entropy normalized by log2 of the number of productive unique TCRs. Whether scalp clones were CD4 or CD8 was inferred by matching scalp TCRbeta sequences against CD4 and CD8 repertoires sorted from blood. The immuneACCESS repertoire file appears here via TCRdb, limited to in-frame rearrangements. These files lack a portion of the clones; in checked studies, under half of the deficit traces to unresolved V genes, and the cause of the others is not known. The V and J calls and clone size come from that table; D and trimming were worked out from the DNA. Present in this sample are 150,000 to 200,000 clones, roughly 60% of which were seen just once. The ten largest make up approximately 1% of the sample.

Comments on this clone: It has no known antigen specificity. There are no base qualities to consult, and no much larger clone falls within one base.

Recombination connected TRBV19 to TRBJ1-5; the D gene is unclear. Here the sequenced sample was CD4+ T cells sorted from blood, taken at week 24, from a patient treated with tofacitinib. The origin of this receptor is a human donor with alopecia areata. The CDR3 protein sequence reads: CASIGGLRQPQHF. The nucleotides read TGTGCCAGTATAGGAGGGTTGCGTCAGCCCCAGCATTTT.